The next 8 T cell receptor beta chains were all read from a single sample in a study of T cells after yellow fever vaccination. TCRdb independently ran MiXCR on the 5' RACE reads; one entry per CDR3 protein. The table includes some 350,000 distinct CDR3 sequences, 11% detected once. Sequences were derived from PBMCs, sampled on the day of the first yellow fever vaccination. These receptors came from a young man who received the YFV17D yellow fever vaccine.

This clonotype was recorded many times. The chain links TRBV7-9 to TRBJ1-2, with a weak D call TRBD1 (5 bases). The germline CDR1 and CDR2 sequences are SEHNR and FQNEAQ (reference sequence). The CDR3 length is 14 residues. Trimming cost V 2 bases and J 6 bases, with 13 bases left between them. CDR3 bases: TGTGCCAGCAGCTTAAAGGGGCGACGGAATGGCTACACCTTC. It translates to CASSLKGRRNGYTF.

This clonotype was observed many times. The genes are TRBV7-2 and TRBJ1-1, with 9 bases matching TRBD1. V was clipped by 4 bases and J by 3 bases; unmatched bases: 6. The CDR3 loop spans 15 amino acids. Germline assignment: CDR1 SGHTA and CDR2 FQGNSA. The CDR3 DNA reads as TGTGCCAGCAGCTCAGGGACAGGGCCATACACTGAAGCTTTCTTT. It translates to CASSSGTGPYTEAFF. The full variable domain, in which reference TRBV7-2 and TRBJ1-1 provide the parts outside the CDR3, is GAGVSQSPSNKVTEKGKDVELRCDPISGHTALYWYRQSLGQGLEFLIYFQGNSAPDKSGLPSDRFSAERTGGSVSTLTIQRTQQEDSAVYLCASSSGTGPYTEAFFGQGTRLTVV.

There are a few counts of this clonotype. The chain uses TRBV4-3 and TRBJ1-1; D is ambiguous. V was shortened by 1 base and J by 5 bases, with 14 bases between the two germline ends. Germline CDR1 and CDR2: LGHNA and YSLEER. The CDR3 has 15 amino acids. The CDR3 DNA sequence: TGCGCCAGCAGCCAAGTTGGCCACCTGAGGACTGAAGCTTTCTTT. It yields the protein CASSQVGHLRTEAFF.

This clonotype was seen only a few times. The chain recombines TRBV20-1 with TRBJ1-6, with D possibly matching TRBD1 (5 bases). The CDR3 spans 14 residues. Germline V gene data show CDR1 as DFQATT and CDR2 as SNEGSKA (reference sequence). Trimming took off 6 bases at V and 0 bases at J, with 9 bases between the two ends. CDR3 DNA sequence: TGCAGTGCGAACAGGATCTCCTATAATTCACCCCTCCACTTT. Its protein product is CSANRISYNSPLHF.

This clonotype was found many times. V usage is TRBV7-2 and J usage is TRBJ1-1; D is ambiguous. Trimming took off 5 bases at V and 0 bases at J, with 13 bases between the two ends. In germline, CDR1 is SGHTA, CDR2 FQGNSA. The CDR3 sequence is 15 residues long. CDR3 region: CASSPSGSMNTEAFF. CDR3 coding DNA: TGTGCCAGCAGCCCTTCGGGGTCTATGAACACTGAAGCTTTCTTT.

This clonotype was observed many times. The chain joins TRBV28 to TRBJ1-4; no reliable D call. The CDR3 consists of 14 residues. The V gene's germline CDR1 is MDHEN and CDR2 SYDVKM. V was trimmed by 8 bases and J by 6 bases, leaving 16 bases between them. The CDR3 loop is CASYTVSNYEKLFF. The CDR3 DNA reads TGTGCCAGCTATACAGTGAGCAATTATGAAAAACTGTTTTTT.

This clonotype has just a few counts. This chain joins TRBV30 and TRBJ2-7, with 8 bases aligning to TRBD1. Germline V CDR1 and CDR2: GTSNPN, SVGIG (reference sequence). J gave up 3 bases and V 2 bases, and 6 bases lay outside the gene matches. This CDR3 spans 14 amino acids. The chain's CDR3 is CAWSLGQGDYEQYF. As DNA, the CDR3 is TGTGCCTGGAGTCTCGGACAGGGTGACTACGAGCAGTACTTC.

The chain couples TRBV4-3 to TRBJ2-3, with a tentative D call TRBD2 (6 bases). Trimming took 1 base from V and 1 from J, leaving 15 bases between them. Germline values: CDR1 LGHNA, CDR2 YSLEER. CDR3 length: 17 amino acids. CDR3 in DNA: TGCGCCAGCAGCCAAGCCGTGGATAGCGGTCGCACAGATACGCAGTATTTT. It yields the protein CASSQAVDSGRTDTQYF.